Presented here are 28 T cell receptor beta chains from one specimen sequenced in a study of blood T cell repertoires in COVID-19. Using immunoSEQ multiplex PCR, the repertoire was profiled, and TCRdb retains in-frame clones only, with some absent. The table lists 180,000 or so clones, about nine tenths of them singletons. Sequenced material: peripheral blood. These receptors were obtained from a man between 65 and 85 years old with acute or convalescent COVID-19.

This sequence joins TRBV5-6 and TRBJ1-4; D gene ambiguous. Per the germline V gene, CDR1 is SGHDT and CDR2 is YYEEEE. CDR3 length equals 15 residues. Deletions cut 1 base from V and 4 bases from J, with 11 bases between. The DNA for the CDR3 is TGTGCCAGCAGCTTGAGGTCGGGATTTAATGAAAAACTGTTTTTT. As protein: CASSLRSGFNEKLFF.

A few counts support this clone. V usage is TRBV9 and J usage is TRBJ1-1; 11 bases match TRBD1. CDR1 and CDR2 (germline): SGDLS, YYNGEE. This CDR3 region has 16 residues. The V and J ends lost 4 bases and 1 base, in that order; junction bases with no gene match: 6. CDR3 residues: CASSRTGGAGNTEAFF. Here the CDR3 DNA reads TGTGCCAGCAGCAGGACAGGGGGCGCGGGGAACACTGAAGCTTTCTTT. Full variable domain (remainder filled in from reference TRBV9 and TRBJ1-1): DSGVTQTPKHLITATGQRVTLRCSPRSGDLSVYWYQQSLDQGLQFLIQYYNGEERAKGNILERFSAQQFPDLHSELNLSSLELGDSALYFCASSRTGGAGNTEAFFGQGTRLTVV.

The CDR3 DNA reads TGTGCCAGCAGCTTAGGGGACAGCCTAAGGGAGACCCAGTACTTC. Amino acids: CASSLGDSLRETQYF. This rearrangement joins TRBV11-2 to TRBJ2-5, with 7 positions matching TRBD1. CDR3 length: 15 residues. V lost 1 base, J lost 5 bases, and 7 bases stayed unmatched. Per the germline V gene, CDR1 is SGHAT and CDR2 is FQNNGV.

V gene TRBV30 combines with J gene TRBJ2-7; 8 bases map to TRBD1. Germline values: CDR1 GTSNPN, CDR2 SVGIG (reference sequence). The ends lost 2 bases at V and 2 bases at J; junction bases unmatched: 8. The CDR3 runs 15 residues. CDR3 sequence: CAWSPPDRATYEQYF. The CDR3 region has the DNA TGTGCCTGGAGTCCGCCGGACAGGGCGACCTACGAGCAGTACTTC.

The rearrangement links TRBV19 to TRBJ1-2; D perhaps matches TRBD1 (5 bases). Germline V gene sequence: CDR1 LNHDA, CDR2 SQIVND (reference sequence). Between the trimmed V and J ends, which lost 4 bases and 4 bases, there was a span of 10 bases. This CDR3 spans 13 amino acids. The CDR3 DNA reads TGTGCCAGTAGTAGAGACAGTTTCTATGGCTACACCTTC. This sequence encodes CASSRDSFYGYTF.

The chain carries TRBV7-2 and TRBJ2-2; D possibly corresponds to TRBD2 (7 bases). Germline CDR1 reads SGHTA; CDR2 reads FQGNSA. Trimming removed 5 bases from V and 3 bases from J, with 16 bases in between. This CDR3 contains 16 residues. In nucleotides, the CDR3 is TGTGCCAGCAGCCCGGAAGGGGGGGCCCACACCGGGGAGCTGTTTTTT. It is translated as CASSPEGGAHTGELFF.

The chain joins TRBV7-9 to TRBJ2-3; maybe TRBD2 (6 bases). The CDR3 loop spans 15 amino acids. The V gene's germline CDR1 is SEHNR and CDR2 FQNEAQ (reference sequence). The germline V and J ends were trimmed by 1 base and 2 bases, with 10 bases remaining between them. Here the CDR3 DNA reads TGTGCCAGCAGCTTAGGGGCGGGGTACACAGATACGCAGTATTTT. Translating gives CASSLGAGYTDTQYF. The full variable domain, completed using reference TRBV7-9 and TRBJ2-3, is DTGVSQNPRHKITKRGQNVTFRCDPISEHNRLYWYRQTLGQGPEFLTYFQNEAQLEKSRLLSDRFSAERPKGSFSTLEIQRTEQGDSAMYLCASSLGAGYTDTQYFGPGTRLTVL.

V and J are TRBV9 and TRBJ2-7; 8 bases match TRBD1. Germline CDR1 reads SGDLS; CDR2 reads YYNGEE. CDR3 size: 17 residues. Trimming took 4 bases from V and 6 from J; bases not matched to a gene: 18. The DNA for the CDR3 is TGTGCCAGCAGCCCCCAGGCTGGGCAGGGGGCTTTGGGCGAGCAGTACTTC. Protein sequence: CASSPQAGQGALGEQYF.

The chain combines TRBV19 with TRBJ1-1; no definite D call. V was shortened by 4 bases and J by 3 bases, with 9 bases between the two germline ends. This CDR3 region has 13 residues. Germline lookup yields CDR1 LNHDA and CDR2 SQIVND (reference sequence). The DNA of the CDR3 is TGTGCCAGTAGTAGAGGCGCGCACACTGAAGCTTTCTTT. Translating gives CASSRGAHTEAFF.

This clone has at least ten counts. The J gene is TRBJ1-3, the V gene TRBV30; D is uncertain. From germline, CDR1 is GTSNPN and CDR2 SVGIG (reference sequence). This CDR3 spans 12 amino acids. Trimming stripped 3 bases from V and 7 bases from J, with 10 bases between. CDR3 in amino acids: CAWRPSRNTIYF. CDR3 nucleotides: TGTGCCTGGAGGCCTAGCAGGAACACCATATATTTT.

V and J are TRBV5-1 and TRBJ1-1; TRBD1 agrees at 8 bases. The CDR3 has 15 amino acids. Germline trimming cut 4 bases from V and 4 bases from J; bases unmatched to any gene: 9. Germline V lookup: CDR1 SGHRS, CDR2 YFSETQ. This CDR3 is CASSPRQGKRTEAFF. The CDR3 DNA reads as TGCGCCAGCAGCCCCCGACAGGGGAAGCGCACTGAAGCTTTCTTT. Supplemented by reference TRBV5-1 and TRBJ1-1, the full variable domain reads KAGVTQTPRYLIKTRGQQVTLSCSPISGHRSVSWYQQTPGQGLQFLFEYFSETQRNKGNFPGRFSGRQFSNSRSEMNVSTLELGDSALYLCASSPRQGKRTEAFFGQGTRLTVV.

Worth noting for this clone: The sample carries other DNA sequences with the same CDR3. V gene TRBV28 combines with J gene TRBJ1-2; D is unresolved. The ends were cut back, 3 bases at V and 5 bases at J, with 7 bases in the middle. This CDR3 is 12 amino acids long. Germline lookup yields CDR1 MDHEN and CDR2 SYDVKM. CDR3 region: CASSLRQYGYTF. In nucleotides, the CDR3 is TGTGCCAGCAGTTTGAGGCAATATGGCTACACCTTC.

V is TRBV30 and J is TRBJ2-2; 12 nucleotides line up with TRBD2. The germline V gene has CDR1 GTSNPN and CDR2 SVGIG (reference sequence). V was pared by 0 bases and J by 5 bases, with 13 bases of the junction left unmatched. This CDR3 contains 19 residues. The CDR3 is CAWSVPSLAGGPGTGELFF. The CDR3 bases are TGTGCCTGGAGTGTACCCTCCCTAGCGGGAGGGCCCGGGACCGGGGAGCTGTTTTTT.

This chain joins TRBV5-1 and TRBJ1-2, with 7 bases aligning to TRBD1. From germline, CDR1 is SGHRS and CDR2 YFSETQ. With 2 bases clipped from V and 8 bases from J, the junction kept 9 bases outside the gene matches. The CDR3 contains 14 residues. The CDR3 is CASSLTGTEFGYTF. The CDR3 DNA sequence: TGCGCCAGCAGCTTAACCGGGACAGAATTCGGCTACACCTTC.

This clone was recorded once. The V call is TRBV6-5, the J call TRBJ1-4; 8 nucleotides agree with TRBD1. The junction had 5 bases not matched to a gene; V was cut back by 6 bases and J by 8 bases. In germline, CDR1 is MNHEY, CDR2 SVGAGI. CDR3 length equals 13 residues. The CDR3 sequence: CASSQQGVEKLFF. CDR3 coding DNA: TGTGCCAGCAGCCAACAGGGGGTGGAAAAACTGTTTTTT.

V and J are TRBV6-7 and TRBJ1-4, with a weak D call TRBD1 (6 bases). TRBV6-7 qualifies as an ORF whose function is uncertain. The CDR3 consists of 15 residues. Trimming removed 6 bases from V and 4 bases from J, with 15 bases in between. The CDR3 here is CASRNHRVGNEKLFF. CDR3 coding DNA: TGTGCCAGCAGAAACCACAGGGTAGGTAATGAAAAACTGTTTTTT.

The DNA for the CDR3 is TGTGCCAGCAGTTACCCAGGATCTGAAAAACTGTTTTTT. This gives the protein CASSYPGSEKLFF. V gene TRBV6-6 combines with J gene TRBJ1-4; D is ambiguous. Germline CDR1 reads MNHNY; CDR2 reads SVGAGI (reference sequence). V was shortened by 2 bases and J by 7 bases, with 8 bases between the two germline ends. The CDR3 has 13 amino acids.

This clone occurred a few times. The chain joins TRBV6-5 to TRBJ1-2; 7 nucleotides align to TRBD1. J gave up 6 bases and V 2 bases, and 9 bases lay outside the gene matches. The CDR3 consists of 15 residues. Germline CDR1 reads MNHEY; CDR2 reads SVGAGI. CDR3 sequence: CASSYGWGTGDGYTF. The CDR3 coding sequence is TGTGCCAGCAGTTACGGGTGGGGCACAGGGGATGGCTACACCTTC.

The V gene is TRBV3-1 (or the pseudogene TRBV3-2), the J gene TRBJ2-5; TRBD1 is a possible D gene (8 bases). CDR1 LGHDT and CDR2 YNNKEL come from the germline V gene (reference sequence). V was cut by 2 bases and J by 4 bases, with 17 bases left in between. There are 16 residues in the CDR3. CDR3 DNA sequence: TGTGCCAGCAGCCAAACGAAAACAGGGGGGGGAGAGACCCAGTACTTC. Amino acids: CASSQTKTGGGETQYF.

J is TRBJ1-2 and V is TRBV27; the D gene is possibly TRBD1 (5 bases). CDR3 length: 13 amino acids. The V and J ends lost 3 bases and 5 bases respectively, with 10 bases between them. Germline lookup yields CDR1 MNHEY and CDR2 SMNVEV (reference sequence). The CDR3, as DNA: TGTGCCAGCAGTTTCTCGGGACTTTATGGCTACACCTTC. Its protein product is CASSFSGLYGYTF.

This chain links TRBV19 with TRBJ2-5, with 7 bases lining up with TRBD1. CDR1 and CDR2 (germline): LNHDA, SQIVND (reference sequence). This CDR3 spans 13 amino acids. The V and J ends lost 6 bases and 4 bases, in that order; junction bases with no gene match: 5. The CDR3 DNA reads as TGTGCCAGTAGCCGACAGGGAAGAGAGACCCAGTACTTC. Translating gives CASSRQGRETQYF.

The chain couples TRBV10-3 to TRBJ1-1; perhaps TRBD1 as D (6 bases). Deletions cut 0 bases from V and 1 base from J, with 9 bases between. The CDR3 runs 15 residues. Germline CDR1 ENHRY, CDR2 SYGVKD. This CDR3 is CAISESQGQNTEAFF. The CDR3 DNA reads TGTGCCATCAGTGAGTCGCAGGGGCAGAACACTGAAGCTTTCTTT.

The chain has TRBV24-1 and TRBJ2-1; the match to TRBD1 covers 9 bases. Germline assignment: CDR1 KGHDR and CDR2 SFDVKD. V shed 5 bases and J 4 bases; nucleotides not matched to a gene: 20. This CDR3 contains 20 residues. CDR3 in DNA: TGTGCCACCAGTGTCGGGACAGGGCCCCCACCTCCGAGGTTATACAATGAGCAGTTCTTC. Encoded protein: CATSVGTGPPPPRLYNEQFF.

This sequence joins TRBV5-4 and TRBJ2-5, with D hard to call. The CDR3 consists of 14 residues. V lost 4 bases to trimming and J lost 1 base, with 11 bases between them. CDR1 and CDR2 (germline): SGHNT, YYREEE (reference sequence). In DNA, the CDR3 is TGTGCCAGCAGCATTGGAGCTTCCCAAGAGACCCAGTACTTC. Translation gives CASSIGASQETQYF.

The genes are TRBV5-8 and TRBJ1-1, with D possibly TRBD1 on 5 matching bases. The germline CDR1 and CDR2 sequences are SGHTS and YDEGEE. The V end lost 4 bases, the J end lost 0 bases, and 19 bases lay between the germline ends. This CDR3 region has 17 residues. The CDR3 DNA sequence: TGTGCCAGCAGCCCGGGGGGTTATCGGGGGATGAACACTGAAGCTTTCTTT. It encodes CASSPGGYRGMNTEAFF.

With regard to this clone: An end of the junction differs from the germline gene, which may be a read error. The chain joins TRBV7-3 to TRBJ1-2, with D tentatively TRBD1 (6 bases). Germline V CDR1 and CDR2: SGHTA, FQGTGA. This CDR3 has 14 amino acids. The CDR3 sequence is CASSPGQGVYDYTF. The DNA of the CDR3 is TGTGCCAGCAGCCCGGGACAAGGGGTATATGACTACACCTTC.

The rearrangement uses TRBV4-1 and TRBJ1-4; D is perhaps TRBD1 (5 bases). The length of the CDR3 is 15 residues. With 0 bases removed from V and 8 bases from J, the gap between germline ends came to 13 bases. Per the germline V gene, CDR1 is MGHRA and CDR2 is YSYEKL. CDR3 nucleotides: TGCGCCAGCAGCCAAGACAGTCGGGGGAGCGAAAAACTGTTTTTT. It yields the protein CASSQDSRGSEKLFF.

V gene TRBV9 combines with J gene TRBJ2-3, with unresolved D. CDR1 is SGDLS, CDR2 YYNGEE, per germline. This CDR3 region has 15 residues. V dropped 2 bases and J dropped 5 bases, with 15 bases sitting between them. The CDR3 nucleotides read TGTGCCAGCAGCGTTAGGCGGAACATGGGAGATACGCAGTATTTT. Its translation: CASSVRRNMGDTQYF.